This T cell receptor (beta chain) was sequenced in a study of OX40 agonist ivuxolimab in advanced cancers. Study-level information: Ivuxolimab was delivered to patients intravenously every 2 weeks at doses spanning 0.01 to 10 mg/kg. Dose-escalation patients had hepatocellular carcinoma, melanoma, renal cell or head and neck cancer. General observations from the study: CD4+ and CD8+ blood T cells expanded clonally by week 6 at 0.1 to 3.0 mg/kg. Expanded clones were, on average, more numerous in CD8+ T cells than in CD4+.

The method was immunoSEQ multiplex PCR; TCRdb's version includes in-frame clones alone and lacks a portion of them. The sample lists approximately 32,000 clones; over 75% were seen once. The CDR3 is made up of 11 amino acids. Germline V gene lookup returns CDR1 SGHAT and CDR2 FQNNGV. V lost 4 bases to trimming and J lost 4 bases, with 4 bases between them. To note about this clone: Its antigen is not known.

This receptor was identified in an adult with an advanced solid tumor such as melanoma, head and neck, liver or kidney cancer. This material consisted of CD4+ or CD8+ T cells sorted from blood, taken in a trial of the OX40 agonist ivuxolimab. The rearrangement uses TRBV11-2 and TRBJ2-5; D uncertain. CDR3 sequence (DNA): TGTGCCAGCAGCTGGGGAGAGACCCAGTACTTC. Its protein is CASSWGETQYF.